One and the same sample provided the 30 T cell receptor beta chains below, sequenced in a study of Ad26.COV2.S vaccination and SARS-CoV-2 variants. Indicated treatment: roughly 19 received Ad26.COV2.S at low or high dose, single or two shots; a few received placebo; per-sample allocation not given. Collection of the samples took place on day 63 after the first injection of vaccine or placebo. Profiled with immunoSEQ multiplex PCR; TCRdb holds only in-frame clones, not every one. This table has around 450,000 clones, approximately 87% appearing once. The material was peripheral blood, obtained in a trial of Ad26.COV2.S vaccine versus placebo. These receptor sequences come from a person aged 18-65 years who received the Ad26.COV2.S COVID-19 vaccine or a placebo.

This chain joins TRBV6-2 or TRBV6-3 and TRBJ2-2, with a tentative D call TRBD1 (6 bases). The CDR3 length is 15 residues. Trimming removed 6 bases from V and 5 bases from J, with 16 bases in between. CDR1 is MNHEY and CDR2 is SVGEGT in the germline V gene. CDR3 sequence: CASSRGQTGTGELFF. The CDR3 DNA sequence: TGTGCCAGCAGCCGCGGACAGACGGGGACCGGGGAGCTGTTTTTT.

The rearrangement links TRBV7-9 to TRBJ2-2; D is perhaps TRBD1 or TRBD2 (5 bases each). The CDR3 contains 15 residues. In germline, CDR1 is SEHNR, CDR2 FQNEAQ (reference sequence). V was pared by 5 bases and J by 6 bases, with 16 bases between. The CDR3 protein is CASSPWRGAAGELFF. The CDR3 DNA reads as TGTGCCAGCAGCCCCTGGAGAGGGGCGGCCGGGGAGCTGTTTTTT. Combining the CDR3 with reference TRBV7-9 and TRBJ2-2 gives the whole variable domain DTGVSQNPRHKITKRGQNVTFRCDPISEHNRLYWYRQTLGQGPEFLTYFQNEAQLEKSRLLSDRFSAERPKGSFSTLEIQRTEQGDSAMYLCASSPWRGAAGELFFGEGSRLTVL.

This chain links TRBV5-1 with TRBJ2-3; 9 bases are a match to TRBD2. Trimming at V came to 5 bases and at J to 0 bases, leaving 7 bases not matched to a gene. Germline CDR1 is SGHRS and CDR2 is YFSETQ. There are 16 residues in the CDR3. As DNA, the CDR3 is TGCGCCAGCAGAAGCGGGGGGCCCACTAGCACAGATACGCAGTATTTT. The encoded protein is CASRSGGPTSTDTQYF. Looking up the rest from reference TRBV5-1 and TRBJ2-3 gives the full variable domain: KAGVTQTPRYLIKTRGQQVTLSCSPISGHRSVSWYQQTPGQGLQFLFEYFSETQRNKGNFPGRFSGRQFSNSRSEMNVSTLELGDSALYLCASRSGGPTSTDTQYFGPGTRLTVL.

This rearrangement joins TRBV6-1 to TRBJ1-2; D unclear. Trimming shortened V by 1 base and J by 4 bases, and 10 bases separated the two germline ends. The CDR3 is 14 residues long. Germline values: CDR1 MNHNS, CDR2 SASEGT. The CDR3 DNA reads TGTGCCAGCAGTGAAGGTGAAAGTTTCTATGGCTACACCTTC. Translation: CASSEGESFYGYTF.

The rearrangement links TRBV4-1 to TRBJ1-3; D uncertain. V was shortened by 5 bases and J by 4 bases, with 12 bases between the two germline ends. Germline CDR1 is MGHRA and CDR2 is YSYEKL. CDR3 length equals 14 residues. The CDR3 sequence: CASSRREAGNTIYF. CDR3 coding DNA: TGCGCCAGCAGCAGACGGGAGGCGGGAAACACCATATATTTT.

This clone was picked up many times. This chain connects TRBV29-1 to TRBJ2-5; 7 bases map to TRBD1. Germline V gene sequence: CDR1 SQVTM, CDR2 ANQGSEA. The CDR3 covers 12 residues. Trimming cost V 7 bases and J 5 bases; bases outside gene matches: 7. The CDR3 coding sequence is TGCAGCGGAGGGGGCGCGTGGGAGACCCAGTACTTC. Residues: CSGGGAWETQYF.

The rearrangement links TRBV6-2 or TRBV6-3 to TRBJ2-5, with TRBD2 identical over 11 bases. The germline V gene has CDR1 MNHEY and CDR2 SVGEGT. The trim removed 1 base at V and 5 bases at J, leaving 3 bases unmatched. The CDR3 runs 15 residues. In DNA form, the CDR3 reads TGTGCCAGCAGTTACTTAGCGGGGGGGCGGGAGACCCAGTACTTC. It specifies CASSYLAGGRETQYF.

The chain has TRBV25-1 and TRBJ1-1; no clear D. Looked up from germline, CDR1 is MGHDK and CDR2 is SYGVNS. V lost 1 base and J 3 bases, leaving 6 bases between the germline ends. CDR3 length equals 13 residues. Written as DNA, the CDR3 is TGTGCCAGCAGTGAATCCCTGTACACTGAAGCTTTCTTT. Translating gives CASSESLYTEAFF.

This clone appeared a single time. V gene TRBV27 combines with J gene TRBJ2-7; D remains unclear. Germline CDR1 is MNHEY and CDR2 is SMNVEV (reference sequence). V was pared by 4 bases and J by 2 bases, with 18 bases between. The length of the CDR3 is 16 residues. This chain's CDR3 is CASSSNTQSQAYEQYF. The DNA of the CDR3 is TGTGCCAGCAGTTCGAACACACAGAGTCAGGCCTACGAGCAGTACTTC.

This clone occurred once. The chain is built from TRBV6-5 and TRBJ2-7; D is perhaps TRBD2 (5 bases). The length of the CDR3 is 14 residues. V was trimmed by 6 bases and J by 0 bases, leaving 12 bases between them. CDR1 MNHEY and CDR2 SVGAGI come from the germline V gene. Here the CDR3 reads CASSRTVSSYEQYF. The CDR3 coding sequence is TGTGCCAGCAGCCGGACTGTGAGCTCCTACGAGCAGTACTTC.

The gene calls are TRBV30 and TRBJ1-1; D not resolved. V was trimmed by 5 bases and J by 1 base, leaving 5 bases between them. CDR3 length: 11 amino acids. CDR1 is GTSNPN and CDR2 is SVGIG in the germline V gene (reference sequence). CDR3 protein: CAWQENTEAFF. CDR3 nucleotide sequence: TGTGCCTGGCAGGAGAACACTGAAGCTTTCTTT.

This sequence joins TRBV19 and TRBJ1-5; 7 nucleotides agree with TRBD1. V shed 5 bases, J shed 1 base, and the junction held 5 bases outside the gene matches. The CDR3 is made up of 15 amino acids. Germline loops: CDR1 LNHDA, CDR2 SQIVND (reference sequence). The CDR3 sequence is CASSFDRESNQPQHF. In DNA form, the CDR3 reads TGTGCCAGTAGTTTCGACAGGGAAAGCAATCAGCCCCAGCATTTT.

The chain couples TRBV4-2 to TRBJ2-7, with 7 bases matching TRBD1. With V trimmed by 0 bases and J by 2 bases, 10 bases remained unmatched. Germline V gene data show CDR1 as LGHNA and CDR2 as YNFKEQ. The CDR3 spans 17 residues. CDR3 DNA sequence: TGTGCCAGCAGCCAAGAGCTCAGGACAGGAGGCACCTACGAGCAGTACTTC. Translating gives CASSQELRTGGTYEQYF.

This clone was seen ten or more times. The chain is built from TRBV28 and TRBJ1-1; 8 positions match TRBD1. The germline V gene encodes CDR1 MDHEN and CDR2 SYDVKM. The CDR3 is made up of 13 amino acids. Trimming took 8 bases from V and 4 from J; bases not matched to a gene: 6. CDR3: CASGTGGGTEAFF. As DNA, the CDR3 is TGTGCCAGCGGTACAGGGGGGGGCACTGAAGCTTTCTTT.

The chain joins TRBV6-6 to TRBJ2-2; 14 bases fit TRBD2. The germline V gene has CDR1 MNHNY and CDR2 SVGAGI (reference sequence). The V gene end was trimmed by 5 bases and the J gene end by 0 bases; junction bases not matched to a gene: 2. This CDR3 comprises 17 residues. CDR3 sequence (DNA): TGTGCCAGCAGTCAGACTAGCGGGGGGGCGAACACCGGGGAGCTGTTTTTT. This codes for CASSQTSGGANTGELFF.

The chain carries TRBV12-5 and TRBJ2-3, with a tentative D call TRBD1 (5 bases). Germline CDR1 LGHNT, CDR2 FRNRAP. The CDR3 runs to 16 residues. V lost 4 bases to trimming and J lost 0 bases, with 14 bases between them. This CDR3 reads CASGSPRVISTDTQYF. The CDR3 DNA reads as TGTGCTAGTGGTTCGCCCAGGGTTATAAGCACAGATACGCAGTATTTT.

The chain has TRBV30 and TRBJ2-1, with a weak D call TRBD1 (6 bases). CDR3 size: 14 residues. The germline V and J ends were trimmed by 4 bases and 5 bases, with 15 bases remaining between them. Germline V gene data show CDR1 as GTSNPN and CDR2 as SVGIG (reference sequence). This chain's CDR3 is CAWTPGEGNNEQFF. CDR3 in DNA: TGTGCCTGGACCCCAGGGGAAGGGAACAATGAGCAGTTCTTC.

Comments on this clone: This sample also contains other DNA sequences that code for the same CDR3. The chain couples TRBV6-6 to TRBJ1-5; no reliable D call. This CDR3 has 13 residues. V gave up 2 bases and J gave up 2 bases, with 4 bases separating them. Germline-derived CDR1 and CDR2 are MNHNY and SVGAGI (reference sequence). CDR3 in amino acids: CASSYGGNQPQHF. CDR3 bases: TGTGCCAGCAGTTACGGGGGCAATCAGCCCCAGCATTTT.

V is TRBV5-1 and J is TRBJ1-4, with 7 bases aligning to TRBD1. The germline gives CDR1 SGHRS, CDR2 YFSETQ. V shed 0 bases and J 2 bases; nucleotides not matched to a gene: 1. The CDR3 runs 15 residues. As DNA, the CDR3 is TGCGCCAGCAGCTTGGGACAGGGCACTAATGAAAAACTGTTTTTT. Protein: CASSLGQGTNEKLFF.

V and J are TRBV7-8 and TRBJ2-7; a weak D match, TRBD1 (6 bases). CDR3 length equals 14 residues. Germline lookup yields CDR1 SGHVS and CDR2 FQNEAQ. V gave up 2 bases and J gave up 0 bases, with 8 bases separating them. The CDR3 coding sequence is TGTGCCAGCAGCTTACTCAGGGGCTCCTACGAGCAGTACTTC. Translated: CASSLLRGSYEQYF.

The genes are TRBV11-2 and TRBJ2-2, with 12 bases lining up with TRBD1. CDR3 length equals 16 residues. Germline V gene data show CDR1 as SGHAT and CDR2 as FQNNGV. J lost 5 bases, V lost 4 bases, and 5 bases had no gene match. CDR3 protein: CASSSPGQGATGELFF. Written as DNA, the CDR3 is TGTGCCAGCAGCTCCCCGGGACAGGGGGCAACCGGGGAGCTGTTTTTT. The complete variable domain, with remaining parts taken from reference TRBV11-2 and TRBJ2-2, reads EAGVAQSPRYKIIEKRQSVAFWCNPISGHATLYWYQQILGQGPKLLIQFQNNGVVDDSQLPKDRFSAERLKGVDSTLKIQPAKLEDSAVYLCASSSPGQGATGELFFGEGSRLTVL.

This clone has just one count. The chain couples TRBV18 to TRBJ1-1; D is undetermined. Trimming left V 3 bases short and J 1 base short, with 12 bases between. CDR3 length: 15 amino acids. Germline lookup yields CDR1 KGHSH and CDR2 LQKENI. CDR3 bases: TGTGCCAGCTCACCGACAAGGGAATCGAACACTGAAGCTTTCTTT. It yields the protein CASSPTRESNTEAFF.

V is TRBV19 and J is TRBJ1-3; TRBD1 is a possible D gene (6 bases). This CDR3 is 17 amino acids long. The V gene lost 4 bases and the J gene lost 0 bases, with 16 bases spanning the gap. Germline assignment: CDR1 LNHDA and CDR2 SQIVND (reference sequence). CDR3 DNA: TGTGCCAGTAGTACAACGGACAGACAGTACTCTGGAAACACCATATATTTT. Its translation: CASSTTDRQYSGNTIYF.

The chain carries TRBV7-2 and TRBJ2-3; perhaps TRBD2 as D (5 bases). Trimming stripped 3 bases from V and 5 bases from J, with 15 bases between. CDR3 length: 15 residues. Germline V gene data show CDR1 as SGHTA and CDR2 as FQGNSA. The CDR3 reads CASSFYLREQDTQYF. The CDR3 DNA reads TGTGCCAGCAGCTTCTACTTGAGGGAACAAGATACGCAGTATTTT. Full variable domain (rest looked up from reference TRBV7-2 and TRBJ2-3): GAGVSQSPSNKVTEKGKDVELRCDPISGHTALYWYRQSLGQGLEFLIYFQGNSAPDKSGLPSDRFSAERTGGSVSTLTIQRTQQEDSAVYLCASSFYLREQDTQYFGPGTRLTVL.

The chain carries TRBV18 and TRBJ1-2; possibly TRBD1 for D (5 bases). V lost 3 bases to trimming and J lost 4 bases, with 15 bases between them. CDR3 length: 15 residues. Germline CDR1 is KGHSH and CDR2 is LQKENI. The DNA of the CDR3 is TGTGCCAGCTCACCGAGAGGGGCCCCTTCCTATGGCTACACCTTC. As protein: CASSPRGAPSYGYTF.

V is TRBV7-9 and J is TRBJ2-7; the D is unclear. The CDR3 has 14 amino acids. Between the trimmed V and J ends, which lost 5 bases and 4 bases, there was a span of 15 bases. Germline loops: CDR1 SEHNR, CDR2 FQNEAQ (reference sequence). The CDR3 coding sequence is TGTGCCAGCAGCCCGCAGGCAAAAAATTACGAGCAGTACTTC. Its translation is CASSPQAKNYEQYF.

The genes are TRBV5-1 and TRBJ1-1; D is unresolved. V was trimmed by 0 bases and J by 4 bases, leaving 13 bases between them. This CDR3 region has 15 residues. Per germline, CDR1 SGHRS and CDR2 YFSETQ. CDR3 sequence reads: CASSLAGLGGTEAFF. CDR3 coding DNA: TGCGCCAGCAGCTTGGCCGGGCTCGGCGGCACTGAAGCTTTCTTT.

This rearrangement joins TRBV10-3 to TRBJ1-4; D gene ambiguous. Per germline, CDR1 ENHRY and CDR2 SYGVKD. The CDR3 length is 13 residues. Trimming removed 3 bases at V and 5 bases at J, with 7 bases between. The DNA for the CDR3 is TGTGCCATCAGTGACAGAGACAATGAAAAACTGTTTTTT. Translating gives CAISDRDNEKLFF.

The J gene is TRBJ1-3, the V gene TRBV9; no definite D call. CDR3 length: 15 amino acids. Germline CDR1 SGDLS, CDR2 YYNGEE. The V gene lost 0 bases and the J gene lost 0 bases, with 7 bases spanning the gap. CDR3 sequence (DNA): TGTGCCAGCAGCGTAGGTTGGGTCTCTGGAAACACCATATATTTT. Translation gives CASSVGWVSGNTIYF.

V gene TRBV5-6 combines with J gene TRBJ1-5; D is uncertain. The V end lost 2 bases, the J end lost 3 bases, and 6 bases lay between the germline ends. Germline CDR1 and CDR2: SGHDT and YYEEEE. CDR3 length: 13 amino acids. CDR3 residues: CASSLRANQPQHF. Here the CDR3 DNA reads TGTGCCAGCAGCTTACGGGCCAATCAGCCCCAGCATTTT.